This is a list of T cell receptor beta chains from one sample in a study of blood T cell repertoires in COVID-19. Using immunoSEQ multiplex PCR, the repertoire was profiled, and TCRdb retains in-frame clones only, with some absent. Of 250,000 to 300,000 clones listed, 86% are singletons. Sequences were obtained from peripheral blood. These receptors were obtained from a woman in her 70s with COVID-19, enrolled during active disease. Both conserved end residues are part of each CDR3. Expanded clones get a size class; other rows say once, few or many, or leave the size out.

v_call,j_call,clone_size,cdr3_aa
TRBV19,TRBJ2-3,NA,CASSTRLAGDQGDTQYF
TRBV3-1/TRBV3-2,TRBJ2-1,NA,CASSQGLAGAYNEQFF
TRBV19,TRBJ2-5,NA,CASSIGLAASETQYF
TRBV2,TRBJ1-1,NA,CASSKYQGNTEAFF
TRBV19,TRBJ1-5,once,CASSLTGVGEYSNQPQHF
TRBV11-2,TRBJ1-6,NA,CASGGLNSPLHF
TRBV10-1,TRBJ2-7,many,CASSRDRGPYEQYF
TRBV14,TRBJ2-5,NA,CASSPRGGLETQYF
TRBV29-1,TRBJ1-2,once,CSVEAYVAPRESYGYTF
TRBV11-2,TRBJ1-1,NA,CASSLRPGAELNTEAFF
TRBV11-2,TRBJ2-7,NA,CASSLDLTGVYEQYF
TRBV27,TRBJ2-3,NA,CASSRKSLAGSTDTQYF
TRBV19,TRBJ2-1,NA,CASSLAGQGANEQFF
TRBV9,TRBJ1-3,NA,CASTPPNSYRGNTIYF
TRBV2,TRBJ2-5,NA,CASSPRQGQETQYF
TRBV19,TRBJ2-2,NA,CASSTQNTGELFF
TRBV28,TRBJ2-7,once,CASSYDRVIYSYEQYF
TRBV18,TRBJ1-1,NA,CASSPQTAINTEAFF
TRBV2,TRBJ2-7,NA,CASSEQSGNSYEQYF
TRBV4-3,TRBJ1-3,NA,CASSQDKGGGNTIYF
TRBV28,TRBJ1-1,NA,CASGDRVTNTEAFF
TRBV19,TRBJ2-7,once,CASSKGAREQYF
TRBV2,TRBJ1-2,NA,CASSRTEYGYTF
TRBV6-5,TRBJ2-5,NA,CASRAGQETQYF
TRBV6-4,TRBJ2-1,NA,CASSEGRLSYNEQFF
TRBV27,TRBJ1-1,NA,CASRPLTQDEAFF
TRBV6-5,TRBJ2-1,NA,CASSTGSWVDNEQFF
TRBV3-1/TRBV3-2,TRBJ1-2,few,CASSQQGNGYTF
TRBV5-6,TRBJ1-2,NA,CASRTWGTAIGYTF
TRBV9,TRBJ1-2,NA,CASSVSVNRGSGGYTF
TRBV6-5,TRBJ2-3,NA,CASSSGRQGRTDTQYF
TRBV6-2/TRBV6-3,TRBJ2-1,NA,CASSRAGGTYNEQFF
TRBV18,TRBJ2-5,NA,CASSPVAGVSLETQYF
TRBV19,TRBJ2-7,NA,CASSQADREYYEQYF
TRBV2,TRBJ1-2,once,CASSEGMGPSGYTF
TRBV5-1,TRBJ2-5,NA,CASSLGLRGGLRFGYQETQYF
TRBV13,TRBJ2-1,NA,CASSSIRLAGAGEQFF
TRBV6-5,TRBJ1-2,NA,CASSSTGVYGYTF
TRBV28,TRBJ2-7,NA,CASRIKESSYEQYF
TRBV10-1,TRBJ2-7,few,CASSEDRAGEQYF
TRBV28,TRBJ1-1,NA,CATSNGYTEAFF
TRBV9,TRBJ1-4,NA,CASSVAGGWSEKLFF
TRBV24-1,TRBJ1-6,NA,CATSTSQGTPLHF
TRBV19,TRBJ2-1,NA,CASTRTGSSDEQFF
TRBV4-1,TRBJ2-4,NA,CASSQVGQGARNIQYF
TRBV10-3,TRBJ1-1,NA,CAISESKVGAFF
TRBV29-1,TRBJ2-3,once,CSVEDRQHGEIF
TRBV29-1,TRBJ2-7,NA,CSVEDYTVGASYEQYF
TRBV10-3,TRBJ2-3,once,CAISEGGRGTDTQYF